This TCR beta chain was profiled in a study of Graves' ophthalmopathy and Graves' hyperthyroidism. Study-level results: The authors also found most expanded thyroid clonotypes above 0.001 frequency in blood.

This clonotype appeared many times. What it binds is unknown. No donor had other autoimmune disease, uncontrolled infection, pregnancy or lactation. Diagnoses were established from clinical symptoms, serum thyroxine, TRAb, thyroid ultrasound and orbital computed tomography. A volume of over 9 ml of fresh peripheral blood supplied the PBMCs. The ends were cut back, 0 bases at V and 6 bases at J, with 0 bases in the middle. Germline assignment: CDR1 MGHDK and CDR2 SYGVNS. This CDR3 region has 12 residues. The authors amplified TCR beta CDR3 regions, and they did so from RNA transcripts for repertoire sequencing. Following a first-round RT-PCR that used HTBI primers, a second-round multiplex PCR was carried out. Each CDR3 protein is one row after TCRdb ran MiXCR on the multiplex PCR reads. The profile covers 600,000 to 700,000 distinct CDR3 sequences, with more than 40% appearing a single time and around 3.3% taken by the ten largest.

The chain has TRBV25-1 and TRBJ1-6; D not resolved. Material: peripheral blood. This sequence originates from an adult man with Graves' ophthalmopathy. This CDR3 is CASSEYNSPLHF. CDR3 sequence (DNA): TGTGCCAGCAGTGAATATAATTCACCCCTCCACTTT.